This T cell receptor (beta chain) came from a study of technical replicates of blood from a few donors. Sequencing was performed with immunoSEQ multiplex PCR; in TCRdb, only in-frame clones are kept and a portion is missing. This table has almost 55,000 clones, around 94% appearing once. This clone was detected only once. The germline V gene has CDR1 MDHEN and CDR2 SYDVKM. The CDR3 totals 16 residues. V trimming: 5 bases; J trimming: 7 bases; junction bases outside the gene matches: 13. The sequencing input was T cells isolated from PBMCs. The rearrangement uses TRBV28 and TRBJ1-5, with 8 nucleotides matching TRBD1. The sequence came from a human donor in good health. CDR3 amino acids: CASSPLTGESPQPQHF. The CDR3 coding sequence is TGTGCCAGCAGTCCACTGACAGGGGAAAGCCCGCAGCCCCAGCATTTT.